These 31 T cell receptor beta chains came from one sample sequenced in a study of blood T cells in healthy people across ages. Then a second PCR, running about 7 to 11 cycles, was carried out with a sample-barcoded 5' primer and a J-beta primer mix. TCRdb analysed the 5' RACE reads with MiXCR anew, one entry per CDR3 protein. The sample carries some 760,000 distinct CDR3 sequences, roughly 25% recorded once. These same data were also listed under a study on T cells of mothers and their children.

Sequenced sample: blood. The origin of the receptors is a boy under 18 in good health.

This clonotype has just a few counts. The chain employs TRBV4-1 and TRBJ2-5, with 13 bases aligning to TRBD2. The CDR3 runs 17 residues. Unmatched junction bases numbered 7, after V lost 1 base and J lost 5 bases. CDR1 is MGHRA and CDR2 is YSYEKL in the germline V gene. The CDR3 region has the DNA TGCGCCAGCAGCCAAGTCACTAGCGGGGGGGCTCGGGAGACCCAGTACTTC. Protein sequence: CASSQVTSGGARETQYF.

V is TRBV7-9 and J is TRBJ1-1; TRBD1 matches 9 bases. The V gene's germline CDR1 is SEHNR and CDR2 FQNEAQ (reference sequence). V lost 5 bases, J lost 11 bases, and 9 bases stayed unmatched. The CDR3 extends over 13 amino acids. As DNA, the CDR3 is TGTGCCAGCAGCGGAACAGGGGGCCTCGGGGCTTTCTTT. Translated, it gives CASSGTGGLGAFF.

This clonotype was seen ten or more times. The chain uses TRBV4-2 and TRBJ2-2; 7 nucleotides align to TRBD1. CDR1 and CDR2 from the germline V gene are LGHNA and YNFKEQ. J lost 5 bases, V lost 4 bases, and 1 base had no gene match. The CDR3 contains 13 residues. The DNA for the CDR3 is TGTGCCAGCAGCCCACAGGGGACCGGGGAGCTGTTTTTT. Translation: CASSPQGTGELFF.

This clonotype was observed a handful of times. This chain uses TRBV10-3 with TRBJ2-5; TRBD2 agrees at 9 bases. The J call is in doubt because the DNA end fits TRBJ2-1 better. The CDR3 sequence is 14 residues long. Per the germline V gene, CDR1 is ENHRY and CDR2 is SYGVKD. As DNA, the CDR3 is TGTGCCATCAGGCGGGGGGGCCCCTACAATGAGCAGTTCTTC. Its protein product is CAIRRGGPYNEQFF.

This clonotype was observed a handful of times. The rearrangement links TRBV4-1 to TRBJ2-5; 10 bases line up with TRBD2. J gave up 5 bases and V 0 bases, and 9 bases lay outside the gene matches. This CDR3 is 17 amino acids long. Looked up from germline, CDR1 is MGHRA and CDR2 is YSYEKL. CDR3 region: CASSQDRFSSGSETQYF. For the CDR3, the DNA is TGCGCCAGCAGCCAAGATAGGTTTTCTAGCGGGAGTGAGACCCAGTACTTC.

The V and J genes are TRBV6-6 and TRBJ2-1, with D perhaps matching TRBD1 or TRBD2 (6 bases each). The CDR3 extends over 15 amino acids. From germline, CDR1 is MNHNY and CDR2 SVGAGI (reference sequence). Trimming removed 7 bases at V and 3 bases at J, with 16 bases between. The CDR3 is CASTQRGELYNEQFF. Written as DNA, the CDR3 is TGTGCCAGCACCCAAAGGGGGGAGCTCTACAATGAGCAGTTCTTC.

Concerning this clonotype: One junction end does not reproduce the germline sequence, and a read error may be involved. The J gene is TRBJ2-3, the V gene TRBV7-7; 16 bases line up with TRBD2. The V gene's germline CDR1 is SSHAT and CDR2 FNYEAQ (reference sequence). CDR3 length equals 17 residues. CDR3 protein: CASSLGLAGGPADTQYF. CDR3 DNA sequence: TGTGCTAGCAGCTTGGGACTAGCGGGAGGGCCGGCAGATACGCAGTATTTT. The variable domain in full, with the rest retrieved from reference TRBV7-7 and TRBJ2-3, is GAGVSQSPRYKVTKRGQDVTLRCDPISSHATLYWYQQALGQGPEFLTYFNYEAQPDKSGLPSDRFSAERPEGSISTLTIQRTEQRDSAMYRCASSLGLAGGPADTQYFGPGTRLTVL.

Only a few counts were recorded for this clonotype. This chain joins TRBV20-1 and TRBJ2-5; D is perhaps TRBD2 (6 bases). The CDR3 consists of 17 residues. Germline V gene data show CDR1 as DFQATT and CDR2 as SNEGSKA (reference sequence). Trimming cost V 5 bases and J 0 bases, with 22 bases left between them. The CDR3, as DNA: TGCAGTGCTCGTTCACTCCGGGACTCTACGTACCAAGAGACCCAGTACTTC. Translation gives CSARSLRDSTYQETQYF.

This clonotype was seen a handful of times. The V gene is TRBV18, the J gene TRBJ2-3; a weak D match, TRBD2 (6 bases). The germline V gene has CDR1 KGHSH and CDR2 LQKENI. V shed 1 base and J shed 1 base, with 12 bases lying between them. The CDR3 extends over 16 amino acids. The CDR3 DNA is TGTGCCAGCTCACCACGGTGGCTAGCGCGCACAGATACGCAGTATTTT. Its translation: CASSPRWLARTDTQYF.

The chain couples TRBV12-3 or TRBV12-4 to TRBJ1-4; D possibly corresponds to TRBD1 (6 bases). Between the trimmed V and J ends, which lost 2 bases and 6 bases, there was a span of 13 bases. The CDR3 is 15 residues long. CDR3 bases: TGTGCCAGCAGTTTAAGGGGGGTGGCGGATGAAAAACTGTTTTTT. This encodes CASSLRGVADEKLFF.

V usage is TRBV10-2 and J usage is TRBJ2-3; 8 nucleotides line up with TRBD2. The V gene's germline CDR1 is WSHSY and CDR2 SAAADI. This CDR3 has 16 residues. V trimming: 0 bases; J trimming: 6 bases; junction bases outside the gene matches: 8. The CDR3: CASSESKRERSDTQYF. The DNA of the CDR3 is TGCGCCAGCAGTGAGTCGAAGCGGGAGAGATCGGATACGCAGTATTTT.

The V gene is TRBV7-6, the J gene TRBJ1-1; weak D call: TRBD1 (5 bases). This CDR3 contains 16 residues. Germline lookup yields CDR1 SGHVS and CDR2 FNYEAQ. V shed 1 base and J shed 3 bases, with 15 bases lying between them. CDR3 in DNA: TGTGCCAGCAGCTTAGATCCGGGAGGGGTAGACACTGAAGCTTTCTTT. Its translation is CASSLDPGGVDTEAFF.

The chain carries TRBV20-1 and TRBJ2-5; D ambiguous. Germline CDR1 and CDR2: DFQATT and SNEGSKA (reference sequence). There are 15 residues in the CDR3. Trimming removed 6 bases from V and 3 bases from J, with 20 bases in between. CDR3: CSATKLETPKETQYF. The CDR3 bases are TGCAGTGCCACGAAGTTGGAGACACCGAAAGAGACCCAGTACTTC.

The gene calls are TRBV12-3 or TRBV12-4 and TRBJ2-1; unclear D gene. Trimming pared 3 bases from V and 0 bases from J, leaving 9 bases between. The CDR3 has 15 residues. This CDR3 is CASSFGASSYNEQFF. The DNA for the CDR3 is TGTGCCAGCAGTTTTGGTGCTAGCTCCTACAATGAGCAGTTCTTC.

J is TRBJ2-5 and V is TRBV2; 8 bases match TRBD2. TRBJ2-7 explains the end of the DNA better; the J call may be wrong. CDR1 and CDR2 (germline): SNHLY, FYNNEI. The CDR3 contains 15 residues. CDR3 sequence: CASSEASFGGDEQYF. The CDR3 DNA is TGTGCCAGCAGTGAGGCTAGCTTCGGGGGGGACGAGCAGTACTTC.

CDR3 nucleotide sequence: TGCAGTGCTAGGTCAAGGGCAAATGAGCAGTTCTTC. It specifies CSARSRANEQFF. The chain combines TRBV20-1 with TRBJ2-1, with D unclear. Trimming removed 3 bases at V and 7 bases at J, with 10 bases between. Germline CDR1 is DFQATT and CDR2 is SNEGSKA (reference sequence). This CDR3 region has 12 residues.

This clonotype was seen repeatedly, ten times or more. Here the CDR3 reads CASSEMIEFGAFF. The DNA for the CDR3 is TGCGCCAGCAGTGAGATGATAGAGTTCGGAGCTTTCTTT. The chain links TRBV10-2 to TRBJ1-1; no clear D. Germline V gene data show CDR1 as WSHSY and CDR2 as SAAADI. The ends were cut back, 2 bases at V and 10 bases at J, with 14 bases in the middle. The CDR3 covers 13 residues.

The rearrangement links TRBV28 to TRBJ1-1; D might be TRBD1 (6 bases). Germline V gene lookup returns CDR1 MDHEN and CDR2 SYDVKM. This CDR3 has 14 amino acids. Trimming removed 6 bases from V and 4 bases from J, with 15 bases in between. The CDR3 region is CASRRDTISTEAFF. CDR3 sequence (DNA): TGTGCCAGCAGAAGGGACACTATAAGCACTGAAGCTTTCTTT.

This clonotype occurred a few times. Germline and junction disagree at one end, which may indicate a read error. V is TRBV10-3 and J is TRBJ2-3, with D possibly being TRBD1 (7 bases). Germline V gene sequence: CDR1 ENHRY, CDR2 SYGVKD. CDR3 length: 13 residues. The CDR3 nucleotides are TGTGCCATTAGTGGAGGGGGCGCAGATACGCAGTATTTT. Translation: CAISGGGADTQYF.

This clonotype was detected a few times. J is TRBJ1-5 and V is TRBV20-1; D is perhaps TRBD1 (6 bases). This CDR3 is 12 amino acids long. V was pared by 4 bases and J by 2 bases, with 6 bases between. Germline values: CDR1 DFQATT, CDR2 SNEGSKA (reference sequence). Written as DNA, the CDR3 is TGCAGTGCTACAGGGGGCAATCAGCCCCAGCATTTT. Protein: CSATGGNQPQHF.

This clonotype has a handful of counts. The junction departs from the called germline gene at one end, perhaps through a read error. The gene calls are TRBV12-3 or TRBV12-4 and TRBJ1-2; unclear D gene. CDR3 length equals 12 residues. CDR3 amino acids: CASSLGNYGYTF. The CDR3 bases are TGTGCCAGCAGCTTAGGGAACTATGGCTACACCTTC.

The chain carries TRBV27 and TRBJ1-2; unclear D gene. Germline lookup yields CDR1 MNHEY and CDR2 SMNVEV (reference sequence). Trimming pared 10 bases from V and 1 base from J, leaving 7 bases between. The CDR3 has 11 amino acids. CDR3 sequence: CATYHNYGYTF. In DNA form, the CDR3 reads TGTGCCACCTATCATAACTATGGCTACACCTTC.

This clonotype came up a few times. The V and J genes are TRBV24-1 and TRBJ1-1, with 7 positions matching TRBD1. In germline, CDR1 is KGHDR, CDR2 SFDVKD. This CDR3 region has 12 residues. V lost 7 bases to trimming and J lost 7 bases; unmatched junction nucleotides: 5. For the CDR3, the DNA is TGTGCCACCAGCCCTGGGACAGATGAAGCTTTCTTT. Its protein product is CATSPGTDEAFF.

This clonotype turned up a few times. J is TRBJ2-5 and V is TRBV6-5; no firm D call. The DNA matches TRBJ2-1 better at its end, which makes the J call doubtful. The CDR3 runs 14 residues. Germline V gives CDR1 MNHEY, CDR2 SVGAGI. The CDR3 bases are TGTGCCAGCAGTTACTCAGCCGGGTACAATGAGCAGTTCTTC. Amino acid sequence: CASSYSAGYNEQFF.

This clonotype appeared a few times. The chain links TRBV9 to TRBJ1-4, with 9 bases lining up with TRBD1. The CDR3 is 14 amino acids. V gave up 3 bases and J gave up 6 bases; unmatched junction bases: 3. Germline loops: CDR1 SGDLS, CDR2 YYNGEE. The CDR3 sequence: CASSETGGHEKLFF. CDR3 nucleotide sequence: TGTGCCAGCAGCGAGACAGGGGGTCATGAAAAACTGTTTTTT.

The chain employs TRBV19 and TRBJ1-4; no reliable D call. Per germline, CDR1 LNHDA and CDR2 SQIVND (reference sequence). Between the trimmed V and J ends, which lost 3 bases and 6 bases, there was a span of 14 bases. CDR3 length: 15 residues. The CDR3 region has the DNA TGTGCCAGTAGTATTAGGAGGGCAGAGCATGAAAAACTGTTTTTT. Its protein product is CASSIRRAEHEKLFF.

This clonotype was seen a handful of times. DNA of the CDR3: TGTGCCAGCAGTTATGAACACCCCTCAGGAGAGACCCAGTACTTC. Its translation is CASSYEHPSGETQYF. The rearrangement joins TRBV6-6 to TRBJ2-5; D is uncertain. The V gene lost 3 bases and the J gene lost 4 bases, with 15 bases spanning the gap. The germline gives CDR1 MNHNY, CDR2 SVGAGI (reference sequence). The CDR3 runs to 15 residues.

This chain uses TRBV7-2 with TRBJ1-2, with a weak D call TRBD1 (5 bases). Germline CDR1 is SGHTA and CDR2 is FQGNSA. Trimming took off 5 bases at V and 4 bases at J, with 14 bases between the two ends. The CDR3 is 14 residues long. The CDR3 nucleotides read TGTGCCAGCAGCCTTAGACAGCGGTCCTATGGCTACACCTTC. Its translation: CASSLRQRSYGYTF.

V is TRBV7-8 and J is TRBJ2-6; 12 bases map to TRBD1. Germline lookup yields CDR1 SGHVS and CDR2 FQNEAQ. V shed 3 bases, J shed 0 bases, and the junction held 6 bases outside the gene matches. CDR3 length equals 19 residues. The CDR3 nucleotides read TGTGCCAGCAGCTTCCGGGACAGGGGGCCCCCCTCTGGGGCCAACGTCCTGACTTTC. Translation gives CASSFRDRGPPSGANVLTF.

This clonotype was detected a few times. The junction and the germline gene differ at one end; a read error may be behind it. The rearrangement links TRBV2 to TRBJ2-4; TRBD1 agrees at 9 bases. The germline CDR1 and CDR2 sequences are SNHLY and FYNNEI. The length of the CDR3 is 15 residues. CDR3 coding DNA: TGTACCAGCGACGACAGGGGGGTAGCCAAAAACATTCAGTACTTC. Encoded protein: CTSDDRGVAKNIQYF.

V gene TRBV11-2 combines with J gene TRBJ1-2; 9 nucleotides agree with TRBD1. The germline gives CDR1 SGHAT, CDR2 FQNNGV. The CDR3 totals 15 residues. V lost 7 bases and J lost 5; bases outside the gene matches: 11. CDR3 region: CASIFTGGGLYGYTF. DNA for the CDR3: TGTGCCAGCATATTTACAGGGGGCGGCTTATATGGCTACACCTTC.